This T cell receptor beta chain was sequenced for a study of T cell responses to AZD1222 COVID-19 vaccine. Looked up from germline, CDR1 is WNHNN and CDR2 is SYGVQD (reference sequence). The CDR3 spans 14 residues. V was trimmed by 4 bases and J by 8 bases, leaving 15 bases between them. On this clone itself: The antigen is undetermined.

Researchers grouped second doses given at about 4 or about 12 weeks into one pool. Study-wide results and caveats: Females outnumbered males among donors, who were mostly white British; clonal diversity was possibly underestimated. As reported, nearly half of all spike-specific TCRs target variant regions that are unmutated. Vaccination with two AZD1222 doses was followed by a rise in Spike-specific TCR breadth and depth.

Assay used: immunoSEQ multiplex PCR; TCRdb lists only in-frame clones, some missing. The table shows over 130,000 clones, with approximately 92% occurring only once. This rearrangement joins TRBV10-1 to TRBJ2-1, with D hard to call. The sequencing used peripheral blood, collected 28 days after the second AZD1222 dose. The sequence came from an adult who received the AZD1222 COVID-19 vaccine. In nucleotides, the CDR3 is TGCGCCAGCAGTGTAAGGGCGAGTTATGATGAGCAGTTCTTC. Its protein is CASSVRASYDEQFF.